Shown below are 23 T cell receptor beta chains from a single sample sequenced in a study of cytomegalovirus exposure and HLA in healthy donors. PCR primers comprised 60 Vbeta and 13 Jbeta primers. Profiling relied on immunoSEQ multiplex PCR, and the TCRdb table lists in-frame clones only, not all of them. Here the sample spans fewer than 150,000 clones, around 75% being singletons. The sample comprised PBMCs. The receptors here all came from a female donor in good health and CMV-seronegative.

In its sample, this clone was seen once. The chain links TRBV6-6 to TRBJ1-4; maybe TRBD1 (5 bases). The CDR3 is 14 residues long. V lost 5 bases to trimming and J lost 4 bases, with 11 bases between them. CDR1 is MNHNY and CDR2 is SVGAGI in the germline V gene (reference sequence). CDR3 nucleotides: TGTGCCAGCAGTGACCCCGGGGGTAATGAAAAACTGTTTTTT. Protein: CASSDPGGNEKLFF.

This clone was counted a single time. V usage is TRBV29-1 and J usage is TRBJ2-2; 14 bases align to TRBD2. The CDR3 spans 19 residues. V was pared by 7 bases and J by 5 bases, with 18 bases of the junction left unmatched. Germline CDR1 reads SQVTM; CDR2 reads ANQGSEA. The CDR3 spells CSALDSPGTSGSRTGELFF. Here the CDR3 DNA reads TGCAGCGCCCTTGACAGTCCCGGGACTAGCGGGAGCCGAACCGGGGAGCTGTTTTTT.

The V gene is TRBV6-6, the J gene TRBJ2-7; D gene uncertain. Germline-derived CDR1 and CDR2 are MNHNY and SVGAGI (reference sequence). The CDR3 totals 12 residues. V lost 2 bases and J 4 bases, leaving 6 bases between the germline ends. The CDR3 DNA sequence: TGTGCCAGCAGTTACGAGGTTTACGAGCAGTACTTC. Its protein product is CASSYEVYEQYF.

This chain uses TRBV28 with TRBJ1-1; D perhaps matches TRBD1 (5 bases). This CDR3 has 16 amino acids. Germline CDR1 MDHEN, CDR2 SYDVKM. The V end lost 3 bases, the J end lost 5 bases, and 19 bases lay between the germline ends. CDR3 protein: CASSFFAGGLGTEAFF. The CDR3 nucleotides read TGTGCCAGCAGTTTTTTTGCCGGGGGGTTGGGGACTGAAGCTTTCTTT. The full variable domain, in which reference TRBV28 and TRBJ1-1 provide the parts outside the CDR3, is DVKVTQSSRYLVKRTGEKVFLECVQDMDHENMFWYRQDPGLGLRLIYFSYDVKMKEKGDIPEGYSVSREKKERFSLILESASTNQTSMYLCASSFFAGGLGTEAFFGQGTRLTVV.

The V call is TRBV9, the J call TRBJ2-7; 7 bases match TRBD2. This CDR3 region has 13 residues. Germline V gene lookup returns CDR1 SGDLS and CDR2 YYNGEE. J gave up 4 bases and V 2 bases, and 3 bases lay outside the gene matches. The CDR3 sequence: CASSVGGEYEQYF. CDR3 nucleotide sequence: TGTGCCAGCAGCGTGGGGGGGGAATACGAGCAGTACTTC.

The CDR3 DNA is TGTGCCAGCAGCGCGGACCCGGGACTCGCCGCCGAGCAGTACTTC. This codes for CASSADPGLAAEQYF. The chain is built from TRBV9 and TRBJ2-7; TRBD2 is a possible D gene (6 bases). CDR1 and CDR2 (germline): SGDLS, YYNGEE. V lost 3 bases and J 6 bases, leaving 19 bases between the germline ends. The CDR3 extends over 15 amino acids.

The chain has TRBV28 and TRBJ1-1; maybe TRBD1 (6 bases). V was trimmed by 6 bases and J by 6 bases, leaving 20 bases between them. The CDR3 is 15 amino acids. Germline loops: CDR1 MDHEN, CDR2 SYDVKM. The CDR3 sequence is CASRPAKQGMPEAFF. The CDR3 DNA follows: TGTGCCAGCAGACCCGCTAAACAGGGTATGCCTGAAGCTTTCTTT.

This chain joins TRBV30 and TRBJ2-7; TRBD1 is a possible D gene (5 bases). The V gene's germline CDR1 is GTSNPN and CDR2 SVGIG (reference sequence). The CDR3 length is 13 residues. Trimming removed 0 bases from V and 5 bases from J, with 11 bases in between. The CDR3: CAWSVGAGNEQYV. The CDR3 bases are TGTGCCTGGAGTGTAGGGGCAGGGAACGAGCAGTACGTC.

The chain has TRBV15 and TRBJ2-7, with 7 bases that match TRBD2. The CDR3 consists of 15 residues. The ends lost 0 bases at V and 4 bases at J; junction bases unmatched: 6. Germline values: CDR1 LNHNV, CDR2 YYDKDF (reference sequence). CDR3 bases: TGTGCCACCAGCAGAGAGGGAGGGACTACTTACGAGCAGTACTTC. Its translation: CATSREGGTTYEQYF.

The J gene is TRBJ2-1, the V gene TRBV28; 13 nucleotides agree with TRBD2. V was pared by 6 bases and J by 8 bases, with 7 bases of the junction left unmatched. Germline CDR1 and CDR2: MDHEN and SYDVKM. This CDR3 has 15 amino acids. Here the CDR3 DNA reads TGTGCCAGCAGCCCAACTAGCGGGAGGGCGTATGAGCAGTTCTTC. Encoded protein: CASSPTSGRAYEQFF.

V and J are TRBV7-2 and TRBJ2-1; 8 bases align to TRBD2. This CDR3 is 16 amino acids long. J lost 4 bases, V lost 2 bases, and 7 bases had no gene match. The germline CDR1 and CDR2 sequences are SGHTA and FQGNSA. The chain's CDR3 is CASSLTPSGFYNEQFF. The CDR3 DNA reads TGTGCCAGCAGCTTAACTCCTAGCGGGTTTTACAATGAGCAGTTCTTC.

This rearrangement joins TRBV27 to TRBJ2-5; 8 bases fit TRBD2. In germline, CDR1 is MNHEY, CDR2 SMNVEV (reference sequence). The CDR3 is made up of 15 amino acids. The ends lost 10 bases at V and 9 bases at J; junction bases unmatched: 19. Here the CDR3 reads CATGGGPQRRGAQYF. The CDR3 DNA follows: TGTGCCACCGGGGGGGGACCTCAGCGTCGGGGGGCCCAGTACTTC.

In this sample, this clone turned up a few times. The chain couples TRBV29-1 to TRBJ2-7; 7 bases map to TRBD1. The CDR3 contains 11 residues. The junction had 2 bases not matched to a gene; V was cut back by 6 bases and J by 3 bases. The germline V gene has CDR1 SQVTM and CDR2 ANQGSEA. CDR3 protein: CSVHRGYEQYF. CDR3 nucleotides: TGCAGCGTCCACAGGGGCTACGAGCAGTACTTC.

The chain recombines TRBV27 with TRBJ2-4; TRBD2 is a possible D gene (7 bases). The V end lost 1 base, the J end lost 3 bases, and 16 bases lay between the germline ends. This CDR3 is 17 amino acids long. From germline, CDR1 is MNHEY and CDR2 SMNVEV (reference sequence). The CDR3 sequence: CASSLLKGGKDKNIQYF. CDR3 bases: TGTGCCAGCAGTTTATTAAAGGGGGGGAAGGACAAAAACATTCAGTACTTC.

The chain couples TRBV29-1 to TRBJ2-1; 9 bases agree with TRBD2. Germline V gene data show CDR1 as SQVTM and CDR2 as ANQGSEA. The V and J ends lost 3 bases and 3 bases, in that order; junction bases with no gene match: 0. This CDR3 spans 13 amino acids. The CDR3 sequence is CSVETSGYNEQFF. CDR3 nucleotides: TGCAGCGTTGAGACTAGCGGCTACAATGAGCAGTTCTTC.

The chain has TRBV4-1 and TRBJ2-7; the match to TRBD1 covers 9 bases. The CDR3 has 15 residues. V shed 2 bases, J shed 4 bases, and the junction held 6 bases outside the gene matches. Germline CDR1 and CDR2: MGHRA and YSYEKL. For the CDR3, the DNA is TGCGCCAGCAGCCAAAGCTCGGGACAGGGTTACGAGCAGTACTTC. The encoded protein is CASSQSSGQGYEQYF.

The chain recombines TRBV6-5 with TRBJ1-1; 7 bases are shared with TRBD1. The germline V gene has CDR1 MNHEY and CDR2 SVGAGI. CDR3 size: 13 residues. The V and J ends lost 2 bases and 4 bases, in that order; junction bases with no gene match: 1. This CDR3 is CASSYAGGTEAFF. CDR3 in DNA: TGTGCCAGCAGTTACGCAGGGGGCACTGAAGCTTTCTTT.

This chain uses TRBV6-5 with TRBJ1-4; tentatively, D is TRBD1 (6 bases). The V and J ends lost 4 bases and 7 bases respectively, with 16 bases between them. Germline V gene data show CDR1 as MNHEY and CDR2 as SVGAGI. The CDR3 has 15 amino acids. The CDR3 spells CASSWEAGAGEKLFF. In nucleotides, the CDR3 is TGTGCCAGCAGTTGGGAGGCGGGGGCAGGTGAAAAACTGTTTTTT.

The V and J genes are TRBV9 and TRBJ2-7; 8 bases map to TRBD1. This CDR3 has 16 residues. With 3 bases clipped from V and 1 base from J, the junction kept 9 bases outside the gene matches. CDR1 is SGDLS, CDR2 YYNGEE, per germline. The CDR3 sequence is CASSAGGQALSYEQYF. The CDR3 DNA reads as TGTGCCAGCAGCGCCGGGGGACAGGCGCTATCCTACGAGCAGTACTTC.

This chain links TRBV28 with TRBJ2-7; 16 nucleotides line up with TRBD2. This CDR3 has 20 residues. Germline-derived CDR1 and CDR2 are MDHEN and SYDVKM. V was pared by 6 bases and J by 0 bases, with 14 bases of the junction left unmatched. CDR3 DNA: TGTGCCAGCAGACCCCTCTCCGGGACTAGCGGGAGGGTCAACTCCTACGAGCAGTACTTC. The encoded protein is CASRPLSGTSGRVNSYEQYF.

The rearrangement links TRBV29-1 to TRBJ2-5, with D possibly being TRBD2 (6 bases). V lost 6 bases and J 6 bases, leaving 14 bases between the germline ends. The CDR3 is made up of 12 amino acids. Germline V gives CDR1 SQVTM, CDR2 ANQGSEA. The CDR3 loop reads CSVWDLGKTQYF. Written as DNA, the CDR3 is TGCAGCGTCTGGGACTTAGGGAAGACCCAGTACTTC.

CDR3 DNA: TGTGCCAGTATTCCCGGACAGGGAAATCAGCCCCAGCATTTT. Translating gives CASIPGQGNQPQHF. V gene TRBV19 combines with J gene TRBJ1-5, with 8 bases fitting TRBD1. Unmatched junction bases numbered 6, after V lost 7 bases and J lost 4 bases. CDR3 length equals 14 residues. Germline lookup yields CDR1 LNHDA and CDR2 SQIVND (reference sequence).

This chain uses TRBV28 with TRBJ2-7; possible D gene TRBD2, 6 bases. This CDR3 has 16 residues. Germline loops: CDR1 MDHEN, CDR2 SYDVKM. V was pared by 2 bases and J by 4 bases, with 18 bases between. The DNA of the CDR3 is TGTGCCAGCAGTTTACCCCCGATTAGCGGAGCTTACGAGCAGTACTTC. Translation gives CASSLPPISGAYEQYF.